The rows below give T cell receptor beta chains drawn from one sample of a study of CD8+ T cells in alopecia areata. Assay used: immunoSEQ multiplex PCR; TCRdb lists only in-frame clones, some missing. This table has about 100,000 clones, approximately 60% appearing once. The sample consisted of CD8+ T cells sorted from blood. These receptors were obtained from a human donor in good health. Both conserved end residues are part of each CDR3. D genes are given only for firm matches. The size entry is marked missing in some rows and otherwise reads once, few, many or a size class.

J: TRBJ1-2
D: NA
size: once
V: TRBV2
DNA: TGTGCCAGCAGTGATTTTGGTGTAGTCGACTATGGCTACACCTTC
CDR3: CASSDFGVVDYGYTF

J: TRBJ1-2
D: NA
size: NA
V: TRBV28
DNA: TGTGCCAGCAGTTTAATGCAGGGAACTTATGGCTACACCTTC
CDR3: CASSLMQGTYGYTF

J: TRBJ2-1
D: TRBD1
size: few
V: TRBV29-1
DNA: TGCAGCGTTGAAGGAGATCAGGGGGATAACTACAATGAGCAGTTCTTC
CDR3: CSVEGDQGDNYNEQFF

J: TRBJ2-3
D: NA
size: NA
V: TRBV13
DNA: TGTGCCAGCAGCTCCCCAGGGGCAGGGGATAACACAGATACGCAGTATTTT
CDR3: CASSSPGAGDNTDTQYF

J: TRBJ2-2
D: NA
size: NA
V: TRBV7-9
DNA: TGTGCCAGCGATACCGGGGAGCTGTTTTTT
CDR3: CASDTGELFF

J: TRBJ1-2
D: NA
size: NA
V: TRBV2
DNA: TGTGCCAGCAGCGACAGAGAAAACTATGGCTACACCTTC
CDR3: CASSDRENYGYTF

J: TRBJ1-2
D: NA
size: NA
V: TRBV19
DNA: TGTGCCAGTAGTCCCTCCCACAGTTATTCCTATGGCTACACCTTC
CDR3: CASSPSHSYSYGYTF

J: TRBJ2-7
D: TRBD2
size: few
V: TRBV28
DNA: TGTGCCAGCAGTTTTCCAGCGGGGGGGCCCTACCGATGGCAGTACTTC
CDR3: CASSFPAGGPYRWQYF

J: TRBJ1-1
D: NA
size: NA
V: TRBV6-5
DNA: TGTGCCAGCAGTTACGTTGGGGGGGACACTGAAGCTTTCTTT
CDR3: CASSYVGGDTEAFF

J: TRBJ2-1
D: TRBD1
size: NA
V: TRBV4-1
DNA: TGCGCCAGCAGCACGCGGACAGGGGGGGTCTACAATGAGCAGTTCTTC
CDR3: CASSTRTGGVYNEQFF

J: TRBJ2-3
D: NA
size: few
V: TRBV28
DNA: TGTGCCAGCAGTTTAGGACAGATAGCAGATACGCAGTATTTT
CDR3: CASSLGQIADTQYF

J: TRBJ2-2
D: NA
size: few
V: TRBV28
DNA: TGTGCCAGCAGGGATCTACTATTGAACACCGGGGAGCTGTTTTTT
CDR3: CASRDLLLNTGELFF

J: TRBJ2-2
D: NA
size: NA
V: TRBV4-1
DNA: TGCGCCAGCAGCCGATACCTAGCCGGGGGCACCGGGGAGCTGTTTTTT
CDR3: CASSRYLAGGTGELFF

J: TRBJ1-6
D: NA
size: once
V: TRBV13
DNA: TGTGCCAGCAGCTTGGACGGACTTATAGGGAATTCACCCCTCCACTTT
CDR3: CASSLDGLIGNSPLHF

J: TRBJ2-7
D: TRBD2
size: NA
V: TRBV4-3
DNA: TGCGCCAGCAGCCACGACGGGGGGTACGAGCAGTACTTC
CDR3: CASSHDGGYEQYF

J: TRBJ2-5
D: NA
size: NA
V: TRBV18
DNA: TGTGCCAGCTCACTTCAAGAGACCCAGTACTTC
CDR3: CASSLQETQYF

J: TRBJ2-7
D: TRBD2
size: once
V: TRBV29-1
DNA: TGCAGCGTCCCGGGACTAGCGGACGAGCAGTACTTC
CDR3: CSVPGLADEQYF

J: TRBJ2-7
D: NA
size: NA
V: TRBV5-1
DNA: TGCGCCAGCAGCCCTACTAAGGACTTTCCGTTTGTTTTT
CDR3: CASSPTKDFPFVF

J: TRBJ1-5
D: NA
size: NA
V: TRBV23-1
DNA: TGCGCCATAGTAGTACCGGGACCGATCAATCAGCCCCAGCATTTT
CDR3: CAIVVPGPINQPQHF

J: TRBJ2-5
D: TRBD1
size: few
V: TRBV7-7
DNA: TGTGCTAGCAGCACCGGACAGGGGTTGGAGACCCAGTACTTC
CDR3: CASSTGQGLETQYF

J: TRBJ1-1
D: TRBD1
size: NA
V: TRBV5-1
DNA: TGCGCCAGCAGCGGCACGGGACAGGGGTCGGTTTGGAACACTGAAGCTTTCTTT
CDR3: CASSGTGQGSVWNTEAFF

J: TRBJ2-7
D: NA
size: NA
V: TRBV9
DNA: TGTGCCAGCAGCCTCGCTGACAGCTCCTACGAGCAGTACTTC
CDR3: CASSLADSSYEQYF

J: TRBJ2-7
D: TRBD1
size: NA
V: TRBV5-1
DNA: TGCGCCAGCAGCTTGGCGACAGGGGGCTACGAGCAGTACTTC
CDR3: CASSLATGGYEQYF

J: TRBJ2-5
D: NA
size: few
V: TRBV7-9
DNA: TGTGCCAGCAGCTTAGGTCGACGGGAGACCCAGTACTTC
CDR3: CASSLGRRETQYF

J: TRBJ1-2
D: NA
size: NA
V: TRBV12-2
DNA: TGTGCAAGTCGCTTAGGCCAGATAAGGGATGGCTACACCTTC
CDR3: CASRLGQIRDGYTF

J: TRBJ1-2
D: NA
size: NA
V: TRBV29-1
DNA: TGCAGCGTTGAGGGGGAACGGGATGGCTACACCTTC
CDR3: CSVEGERDGYTF

J: TRBJ2-7
D: NA
size: NA
V: TRBV5-1
DNA: TGCGCCAGCAGCCTGACAGGTTCCTACGAGCAGTACTTC
CDR3: CASSLTGSYEQYF

J: TRBJ1-2
D: NA
size: NA
V: TRBV6-5
DNA: TGTGCCAGCGGTTGGGGGGCGGATTTCTATGGCTACACCTTC
CDR3: CASGWGADFYGYTF

J: TRBJ2-3
D: TRBD2
size: NA
V: TRBV7-9
DNA: TGTGCCAGCAGCTTGACGACTAGCGGGGGCACAGATACGCAGTATTTT
CDR3: CASSLTTSGGTDTQYF

J: TRBJ2-5
D: NA
size: NA
V: TRBV13
DNA: TGTGCCAGCAGCTTAGGGGTAGCGGACACTCAAGAGACCCAGTACTTC
CDR3: CASSLGVADTQETQYF

J: TRBJ1-2
D: NA
size: few
V: TRBV30
DNA: TGTGCCTGGAGTGGGACAGTAGCTAACTATGGCTACACCTTC
CDR3: CAWSGTVANYGYTF

J: TRBJ2-7
D: NA
size: NA
V: TRBV5-6
DNA: TGTGCCAGCAGCTTGCTGGCGGCGGTCTACGAGCAGTACTTC
CDR3: CASSLLAAVYEQYF

J: TRBJ2-7
D: TRBD1
size: NA
V: TRBV5-1
DNA: TGCGCCAGCAGCTTTGAGGGGGACAGTCGACTCTACGAGCAGTACTTC
CDR3: CASSFEGDSRLYEQYF

J: TRBJ2-5
D: TRBD1
size: NA
V: TRBV25-1
DNA: TGTGCCAGCAATCCACAGGGGTTTGAGGAGACCCAGTACTTC
CDR3: CASNPQGFEETQYF

J: TRBJ2-7
D: TRBD1
size: few
V: TRBV15
DNA: TGTGCCACCAGCTCCAGGACAGGGGCCTACGAGCAGTACTTC
CDR3: CATSSRTGAYEQYF

J: TRBJ1-1
D: NA
size: once
V: TRBV4-1
DNA: TGCGCCAGCAGCCGGATGCAGGGAAGTAAGACTGAAGCTTTCTTT
CDR3: CASSRMQGSKTEAFF